The clone carrying this T cell receptor (beta chain) has just one count. The entry originates in a study of blood T cell repertoires in COVID-19. Clones were read by immunoSEQ multiplex PCR, and TCRdb kept only the in-frame ones, dropping some. The sample records 52,000 or so clones, about four fifths being singletons. The germline V gene has CDR1 SNHLY and CDR2 FYNNEI. This CDR3 contains 15 residues. V shed 6 bases and J 14 bases; nucleotides not matched to a gene: 11. The receptor was isolated from a human donor in a cohort sampled during active COVID-19. The rearrangement uses TRBV2 and TRBJ2-1; 15 bases agree with TRBD2. What was sequenced was peripheral blood. CDR3 protein: CASSWTSGRAERKFF. Here the CDR3 DNA reads TGTGCCAGCAGCTGGACTAGCGGGAGGGCCGAGCGGAAGTTCTTC.